Included here is one T cell receptor (beta chain) sequence, with context. These data belong to a study of blood T cells in healthy people across ages. Trimming stripped 4 bases from V and 0 bases from J, with 6 bases between. This CDR3 has 12 residues. Per the germline V gene, CDR1 is SQVTM and CDR2 is ANQGSEA. Primers used in a second PCR of about 6 to 11 cycles were a sample-barcoded 5' primer and a J-beta primer mix. MiXCR was run by TCRdb on the 5' RACE reads, yielding one entry per CDR3 protein. The sample holds roughly 410,000 distinct CDR3 sequences, roughly half seen once. Sequenced input: blood. The origin of this receptor is a man aged 60 to 69 in good health. This chain uses TRBV29-1 with TRBJ2-5; no clear D. The CDR3 protein is CSVVGNQETQYF. Here the CDR3 DNA reads TGCAGCGTTGTTGGGAACCAAGAGACCCAGTACTTC. Full variable domain (outside the CDR3, taken from reference TRBV29-1 and TRBJ2-5): SAVISQKPSRDICQRGTSLTIQCQVDSQVTMMFWYRQQPGQSLTLIATANQGSEATYESGFVIDKFPISRPNLTFSTLTVSNMSPEDSSIYLCSVVGNQETQYFGPGTRLLVL.